The 13 T cell receptor beta chains below come from one sample, sequenced in a study of radiation and T cells in renal cell carcinoma. Time point here: blood 2 weeks post-SBRT. As to treatment: 15 Gy SBRT to primary tumor, nephrectomy 4 weeks later. TCRdb keeps only in-frame clones here, not all; method: immunoSEQ multiplex PCR. This sample has around 80,000 clones; roughly 82% occur once, and the top ten carry roughly 6.3%. The source was blood, collected from a patient whose treatment included radiotherapy and nephrectomy. The receptors come from a man aged 55 to 69 with renal cell carcinoma.

The gene calls are TRBV7-2 and TRBJ2-7; perhaps TRBD1 as D (5 bases). Germline values: CDR1 SGHTA, CDR2 FQGNSA. There are 12 residues in the CDR3. V lost 2 bases and J lost 4, with 6 bases in between. CDR3 amino acids: CASSLQGYEQYF. The DNA for the CDR3 is TGTGCCAGCAGCTTACAGGGATACGAGCAGTACTTC.

The CDR3 loop reads CSVGDGNQPQHF. The CDR3 coding sequence is TGCAGCGTTGGGGACGGCAATCAGCCCCAGCATTTT. The genes are TRBV29-1 and TRBJ1-5; a possible D gene is TRBD1 (5 bases). Looked up from germline, CDR1 is SQVTM and CDR2 is ANQGSEA. This CDR3 region has 12 residues. Trimming removed 4 bases from V and 2 bases from J, with 6 bases in between.

The chain carries TRBV21-1 and TRBJ2-3; the table's D call, TRBD2, was not checked against the DNA. TRBV21-1 is flagged as a pseudogene. The CDR3 extends over 18 amino acids. The CDR3 DNA reads TGTGCCAGCAGCAAAGCAGCCTTAGCGGGAGTCCCCACAGATACGCAGTATTTT. Translation gives CASSKAALAGVPTDTQYF.

The CDR3 here is CASSFTPDNEQFF. As DNA, the CDR3 is TGTGCCAGCAGCTTTACCCCAGACAATGAGCAGTTCTTC. J is TRBJ2-1 and V is TRBV5-5; no clear D gene. The CDR3 extends over 13 amino acids. V shed 2 bases and J shed 5 bases, with 8 bases lying between them. Germline V gene sequence: CDR1 SGHKS, CDR2 YYEKEE (reference sequence). Full variable domain (remainder filled in from reference TRBV5-5 and TRBJ2-1): DAGVTQSPTHLIKTRGQQVTLRCSPISGHKSVSWYQQVLGQGPQFIFQYYEKEERGRGNFPDRFSARQFPNYSSELNVNALLLGDSALYLCASSFTPDNEQFFGPGTRLTVL.

This clone was seen a handful of times. The gene calls are TRBV10-1 and TRBJ1-3; D might be TRBD1 (5 bases). Looked up from germline, CDR1 is WNHNN and CDR2 is SYGVQD (reference sequence). V was cut by 9 bases and J by 7 bases, with 28 bases left in between. The CDR3 covers 17 residues. This CDR3 is CASHFPGRDGEGNTIYF. In DNA, the CDR3 is TGCGCCAGTCATTTCCCGGGACGAGACGGGGAAGGTAACACCATATATTTT.

The genes are TRBV7-7 and TRBJ1-1; D gene unclear. This CDR3 contains 13 residues. V dropped 2 bases and J dropped 4 bases, with 8 bases sitting between them. Germline V gives CDR1 SSHAT, CDR2 FNYEAQ (reference sequence). The CDR3 sequence is CASSLRAGTEAFF. CDR3 DNA sequence: TGTGCCAGCAGCTTAAGGGCGGGCACTGAAGCTTTCTTT.

V usage is TRBV6-5 and J usage is TRBJ2-1, with D uncertain. The CDR3 extends over 14 amino acids. CDR1 is MNHEY and CDR2 is SVGAGI in the germline V gene. The V end lost 2 bases, the J end lost 7 bases, and 12 bases lay between the germline ends. CDR3: CASSYDHYGNEQFF. The CDR3 DNA reads TGTGCCAGCAGTTACGACCACTATGGAAATGAGCAGTTCTTC.

This clone has just a few counts. V usage is TRBV6-5 and J usage is TRBJ2-2; the D call may be TRBD1 or TRBD2 (5 bases each). The CDR3 is 14 residues long. V lost 8 bases and J lost 2, with 12 bases in between. Germline lookup yields CDR1 MNHEY and CDR2 SVGAGI. The CDR3 loop is CASWGTVNTGELFF. The CDR3 bases are TGTGCCAGCTGGGGGACGGTTAACACCGGGGAGCTGTTTTTT.

This clone was recorded a few times. The rearrangement links TRBV2 to TRBJ1-1, with D tentatively TRBD1 (5 bases). Germline loops: CDR1 SNHLY, CDR2 FYNNEI. The V and J ends lost 8 bases and 1 base respectively, with 11 bases between them. The CDR3 covers 13 residues. The CDR3 region has the DNA TGTGCCAGCTCTCAAGGGGAGAACACTGAAGCTTTCTTT. It yields the protein CASSQGENTEAFF.

The genes are TRBV6-6 and TRBJ2-7, with 10 bases that match TRBD1. Germline V gives CDR1 MNHNY, CDR2 SVGAGI (reference sequence). This CDR3 is built from 15 residues. Germline trimming cut 5 bases from V and 0 bases from J; bases unmatched to any gene: 4. The CDR3 region has the DNA TGTGCCAGCAGTCGTCGGGACAGGGGCTCCTACGAGCAGTACTTC. Protein: CASSRRDRGSYEQYF.

The chain is built from TRBV27 and TRBJ1-5, with D possibly TRBD1 on 5 matching bases. V was cut by 6 bases and J by 0 bases, with 24 bases left in between. Germline lookup yields CDR1 MNHEY and CDR2 SMNVEV (reference sequence). This CDR3 has 19 amino acids. The DNA of the CDR3 is TGTGCCAGCAGGGCCACTGAATATGACAGAAAGAATAGCAATCAGCCCCAGCATTTT. Translation gives CASRATEYDRKNSNQPQHF.

The chain carries TRBV11-2 and TRBJ2-6; D tentatively reads TRBD1 or TRBD2 (6 bases each). The V end lost 6 bases, the J end lost 0 bases, and 15 bases lay between the germline ends. The germline gives CDR1 SGHAT, CDR2 FQNNGV. CDR3 length: 17 amino acids. The CDR3 DNA follows: TGTGCCAGCAGACAGGGACTCGGGGGCTCTGGGGCCAACGTCCTGACTTTC. Protein sequence: CASRQGLGGSGANVLTF.

The chain joins TRBV5-1 to TRBJ2-3; possibly TRBD1 or TRBD2 for D (6 bases each). V was cut by 3 bases and J by 1 base, with 15 bases left in between. Per germline, CDR1 SGHRS and CDR2 YFSETQ. The CDR3 is 16 residues long. CDR3 bases: TGCGCCAGCAGCTCCCAGGGGTGGGGGGGCACAGATACGCAGTATTTT. Translation: CASSSQGWGGTDTQYF.